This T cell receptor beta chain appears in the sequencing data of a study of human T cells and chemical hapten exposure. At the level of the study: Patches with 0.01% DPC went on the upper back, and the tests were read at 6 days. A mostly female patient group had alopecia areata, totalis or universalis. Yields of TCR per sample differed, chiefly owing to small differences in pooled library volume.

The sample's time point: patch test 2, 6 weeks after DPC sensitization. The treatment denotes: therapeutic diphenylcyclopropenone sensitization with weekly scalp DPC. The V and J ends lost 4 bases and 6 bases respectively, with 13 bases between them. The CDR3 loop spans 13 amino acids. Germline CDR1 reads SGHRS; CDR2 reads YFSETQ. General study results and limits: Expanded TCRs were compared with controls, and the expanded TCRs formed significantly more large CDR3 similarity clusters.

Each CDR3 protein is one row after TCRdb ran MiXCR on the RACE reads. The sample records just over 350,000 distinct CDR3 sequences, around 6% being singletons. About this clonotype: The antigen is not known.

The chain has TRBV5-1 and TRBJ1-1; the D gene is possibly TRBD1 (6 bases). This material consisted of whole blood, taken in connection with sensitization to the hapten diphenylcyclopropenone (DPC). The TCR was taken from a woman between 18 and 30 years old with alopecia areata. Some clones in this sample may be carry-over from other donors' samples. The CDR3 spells CASSPWGAAEAFF. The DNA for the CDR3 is TGCGCCAGCAGCCCATGGGGGGCTGCTGAAGCTTTCTTT.